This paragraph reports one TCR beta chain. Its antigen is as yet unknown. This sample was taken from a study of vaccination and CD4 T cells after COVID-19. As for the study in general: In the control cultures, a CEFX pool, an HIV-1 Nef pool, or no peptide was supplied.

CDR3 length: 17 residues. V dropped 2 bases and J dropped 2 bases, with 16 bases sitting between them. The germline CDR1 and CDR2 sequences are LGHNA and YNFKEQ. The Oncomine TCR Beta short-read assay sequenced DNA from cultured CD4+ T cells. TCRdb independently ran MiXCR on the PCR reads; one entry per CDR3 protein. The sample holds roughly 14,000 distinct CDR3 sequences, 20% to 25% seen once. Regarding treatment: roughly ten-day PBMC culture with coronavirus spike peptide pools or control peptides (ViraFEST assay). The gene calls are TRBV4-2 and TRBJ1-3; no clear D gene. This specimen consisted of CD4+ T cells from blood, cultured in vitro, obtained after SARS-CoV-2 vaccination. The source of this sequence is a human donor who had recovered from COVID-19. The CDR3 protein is CASSQNPGEGPGNTIYF. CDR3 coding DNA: TGTGCCAGCAGCCAAAACCCCGGGGAGGGTCCTGGAAACACCATATATTTT.